The next 2 T cell receptor beta chains were all read from a single sample in a study of control samples from healthy donors and cancer patients. The method was immunoSEQ multiplex PCR; TCRdb's version includes in-frame clones alone and lacks a portion of them. The sample consists of around 68,000 clones, 75% to 85% of them appearing once. The sample taken for sequencing was blood. Receptor source: a man aged 55 to 70 in good health.

The rearrangement uses TRBV10-3 and TRBJ1-1; D unresolved. V was trimmed by 2 bases and J by 1 base, leaving 2 bases between them. Germline V gene lookup returns CDR1 ENHRY and CDR2 SYGVKD. This CDR3 region has 12 residues. The CDR3 DNA follows: TGTGCCATCAGTGAGGCGAACACTGAAGCTTTCTTT. Translation: CAISEANTEAFF.

This chain links TRBV20-1 with TRBJ1-3; D is ambiguous. This CDR3 contains 13 residues. Germline V gene data show CDR1 as DFQATT and CDR2 as SNEGSKA (reference sequence). Trimming shortened V by 3 bases and J by 0 bases, and 6 bases separated the two germline ends. Here the CDR3 reads CSASGVSGNTIYF. As DNA, the CDR3 is TGCAGTGCTAGTGGGGTCTCTGGAAACACCATATATTTT.